These 23 T cell receptor beta chains originate from one sample sequenced in a study of shared clonotypes between healthy human individuals. Generated by immunoSEQ multiplex PCR, the TCRdb table keeps only in-frame clones and is missing some. The sample consists of 2,100,000 or so clones, under 97% of them appearing once. Material for sequencing was naive CD4+ T cells sorted from blood. The sample's subset: CD45RA+ positively selected. All receptors derive from a man between 18 and 29 years old in good health.

This chain uses TRBV5-8 with TRBJ2-3; D uncertain. The ends were cut back, 0 bases at V and 3 bases at J, with 14 bases in the middle. The germline V gene encodes CDR1 SGHTS and CDR2 YDEGEE. The CDR3 is 16 residues long. The CDR3 DNA reads as TGTGCCAGCAGCTTGGGTACCCCGAAGGAGACAGATACGCAGTATTTT. It yields the protein CASSLGTPKETDTQYF.

The chain combines TRBV9 with TRBJ2-6; 8 bases are a match to TRBD1. V shed 3 bases and J 1 base; nucleotides not matched to a gene: 9. The CDR3 runs to 18 residues. Germline values: CDR1 SGDLS, CDR2 YYNGEE. For the CDR3, the DNA is TGTGCCAGCAGCGGGTCAGGGGGCTTATTATCTGGGGCCAACGTCCTGACTTTC. As protein: CASSGSGGLLSGANVLTF.

Remarks on this clone: This CDR3 is also generated by other DNA sequences in the sample. The chain joins TRBV10-3 to TRBJ2-5; no reliable D call. The CDR3 runs to 12 residues. V was pared by 5 bases and J by 2 bases, with 6 bases between. Germline V gene data show CDR1 as ENHRY and CDR2 as SYGVKD. The CDR3 here is CAISLKQETQYF. In DNA form, the CDR3 reads TGTGCCATCAGTCTAAAACAAGAGACCCAGTACTTC.

The chain recombines TRBV6-6 with TRBJ2-7, with TRBD2 identical over 9 bases. CDR3 length equals 15 residues. J lost 5 bases, V lost 2 bases, and 7 bases had no gene match. Germline CDR1 is MNHNY and CDR2 is SVGAGI (reference sequence). In DNA, the CDR3 is TGTGCCAGCAGTTACGCTAGCGGGGCCGTCGACGAGCAGTACTTC. This gives the protein CASSYASGAVDEQYF.

V gene TRBV11-2 combines with J gene TRBJ1-2; D unresolved. V was pared by 6 bases and J by 0 bases, with 14 bases between. Germline V gene data show CDR1 as SGHAT and CDR2 as FQNNGV. The CDR3 totals 15 residues. The CDR3 sequence is CASSVDGRSNYGYTF. DNA of the CDR3: TGTGCCAGCAGTGTGGACGGACGCTCTAACTATGGCTACACCTTC.

The J gene is TRBJ2-7, the V gene TRBV25-1; D is perhaps TRBD2 (5 bases). The CDR3 consists of 13 residues. Trimming took off 1 base at V and 6 bases at J, with 10 bases between the two ends. CDR1 and CDR2 from the germline V gene are MGHDK and SYGVNS. The DNA for the CDR3 is TGTGCCAGCAGTGAATTACGGAGGCCCGAGCAGTACTTC. Translated, it gives CASSELRRPEQYF.

Here the CDR3 reads CASSLGGVKSEAFF. DNA for the CDR3: TGTGCCAGCAGCTTAGGGGGTGTAAAATCTGAAGCTTTCTTT. The rearrangement joins TRBV7-8 to TRBJ1-1; D uncertain. This CDR3 is 14 amino acids long. Looked up from germline, CDR1 is SGHVS and CDR2 is FQNEAQ. V lost 1 base and J 6 bases, leaving 12 bases between the germline ends.

About this clone: This sample includes further DNA sequences coding for the same CDR3. This sequence joins TRBV11-2 and TRBJ1-1; 8 positions match TRBD1. Germline V gene sequence: CDR1 SGHAT, CDR2 FQNNGV. V lost 4 bases, J lost 6 bases, and 4 bases stayed unmatched. This CDR3 has 13 residues. CDR3 residues: CASSSDRGAEAFF. As DNA, the CDR3 is TGTGCCAGCAGCTCCGACAGGGGTGCTGAAGCTTTCTTT. The entire variable domain, with the rest obtained from reference TRBV11-2 and TRBJ1-1, is as follows: EAGVAQSPRYKIIEKRQSVAFWCNPISGHATLYWYQQILGQGPKLLIQFQNNGVVDDSQLPKDRFSAERLKGVDSTLKIQPAKLEDSAVYLCASSSDRGAEAFFGQGTRLTVV.

CDR3 residues: CAWQNGVGETQYF. CDR3 DNA: TGTGCCTGGCAGAACGGGGTCGGAGAGACCCAGTACTTC. This rearrangement joins TRBV30 to TRBJ2-5; maybe TRBD2 (5 bases). CDR1 and CDR2 (germline): GTSNPN, SVGIG (reference sequence). The V end lost 5 bases, the J end lost 4 bases, and 14 bases lay between the germline ends. This CDR3 comprises 13 residues.

V gene TRBV5-6 combines with J gene TRBJ2-7, with 10 bases aligning to TRBD2. The length of the CDR3 is 15 residues. Germline assignment: CDR1 SGHDT and CDR2 YYEEEE. V dropped 4 bases and J dropped 8; count of bases not matched to a gene: 12. This chain's CDR3 is CASSLRLAGPFKQYF. CDR3 DNA sequence: TGTGCCAGCAGCCTTCGACTAGCGGGCCCTTTCAAGCAGTACTTC.

The chain is built from TRBV6-5 and TRBJ1-1; no clear D gene. In germline, CDR1 is MNHEY, CDR2 SVGAGI. The CDR3 has 15 residues. V gave up 6 bases and J gave up 1 base, with 15 bases separating them. CDR3 region: CASSSARVGNTEAFF. The CDR3 DNA sequence: TGTGCCAGCAGCTCAGCACGGGTGGGGAACACTGAAGCTTTCTTT.

Worth noting for this clone: The same CDR3 is also encoded by other DNA sequences in this sample. The DNA of the CDR3 is TGTGCCTGGAGTGTGAGGGGGGGGACTGAAGCTTTCTTT. This gives the protein CAWSVRGGTEAFF. This rearrangement joins TRBV30 to TRBJ1-1; a weak D match, TRBD1 (6 bases). The CDR3 covers 13 residues. The V gene lost 0 bases and the J gene lost 5 bases, with 10 bases spanning the gap. Germline assignment: CDR1 GTSNPN and CDR2 SVGIG (reference sequence).

A few counts support this clone. Other nucleotide sequences from this sample produce the same CDR3. V is TRBV7-2 and J is TRBJ2-7; 8 bases agree with TRBD1. Germline CDR1 SGHTA, CDR2 FQGNSA. After removal of 5 bases from V and 0 bases from J, the junction contained 3 bases not matched to a gene. The CDR3 has 14 residues. DNA of the CDR3: TGTGCCAGCAGCAGGACAGGGACCTCCTACGAGCAGTACTTC. It is translated as CASSRTGTSYEQYF.

This rearrangement joins TRBV6-1 to TRBJ1-4; D gene unclear. CDR1 is MNHNS and CDR2 is SASEGT in the germline V gene. CDR3 length: 14 residues. V gave up 3 bases and J gave up 7 bases, with 12 bases separating them. The CDR3 sequence: CASSDGRTGEKLFF. Written as DNA, the CDR3 is TGTGCCAGCAGTGATGGCAGGACGGGTGAAAAACTGTTTTTT.

This chain uses TRBV14 with TRBJ1-4, with D unresolved. The CDR3 is 15 residues long. V gave up 4 bases and J gave up 2 bases, with 11 bases separating them. Looked up from germline, CDR1 is SGHDN and CDR2 is FVKESK. The DNA of the CDR3 is TGTGCCAGCAGCCGTGCGGGCGGGACTAATGAAAAACTGTTTTTT. Amino acids: CASSRAGGTNEKLFF.

The CDR3 spells CASSLQGGNTGELFF. The CDR3 region has the DNA TGTGCCAGCAGCCTACAGGGGGGGAACACCGGGGAGCTGTTTTTT. V gene TRBV7-9 combines with J gene TRBJ2-2, with 8 positions matching TRBD1. V lost 5 bases, J lost 1 base, and 3 bases stayed unmatched. In germline, CDR1 is SEHNR, CDR2 FQNEAQ (reference sequence). The CDR3 is 15 amino acids.

J is TRBJ2-3 and V is TRBV6-5; D is undetermined. The CDR3 runs 11 residues. Trimming cost V 6 bases and J 4 bases, with 5 bases left between them. The V gene's germline CDR1 is MNHEY and CDR2 SVGAGI. Here the CDR3 reads CASSRSDTQYF. CDR3 in DNA: TGTGCCAGCAGCCGGTCAGATACGCAGTATTTT.

This clone has only a few counts. The chain has TRBV6-6 and TRBJ2-5; D not certain. The CDR3 is 11 residues long. The V gene's germline CDR1 is MNHNY and CDR2 SVGAGI (reference sequence). V gave up 5 bases and J gave up 2 bases, with 3 bases separating them. As DNA, the CDR3 is TGTGCCAGCAGTAAACAAGAGACCCAGTACTTC. Its translation is CASSKQETQYF.

The chain carries TRBV2 and TRBJ2-7; D is perhaps TRBD2 (6 bases). The CDR3 is made up of 14 amino acids. V was pared by 7 bases and J by 1 base, with 14 bases between. Germline V gene lookup returns CDR1 SNHLY and CDR2 FYNNEI. The DNA of the CDR3 is TGTGCCAGCATGGGGGGATTTCTGTCCTACGAGCAGTACTTC. Translating it yields CASMGGFLSYEQYF. Drawing the rest from reference TRBV2 and TRBJ2-7, the complete variable domain is EPEVTQTPSHQVTQMGQEVILRCVPISNHLYFYWYRQILGQKVEFLVSFYNNEISEKSEIFDDQFSVERPDGSNFTLKIRSTKLEDSAMYFCASMGGFLSYEQYFGPGTRLTVT.

The gene calls are TRBV7-8 and TRBJ1-3; D remains unclear. The CDR3 consists of 15 residues. V was clipped by 0 bases and J by 2 bases, with 8 bases between them. Per germline, CDR1 SGHVS and CDR2 FQNEAQ. The DNA for the CDR3 is TGTGCCAGCAGCTTAGCCGGGGAGGCTGGAAACACCATATATTTT. The encoded protein is CASSLAGEAGNTIYF.

V gene TRBV7-9 combines with J gene TRBJ2-3; D may be TRBD2 (5 bases). The CDR3 totals 15 residues. V shed 7 bases and J shed 0 bases, with 14 bases lying between them. The germline V gene has CDR1 SEHNR and CDR2 FQNEAQ (reference sequence). The CDR3 sequence: CASTLVGESTDTQYF. The CDR3 DNA reads as TGTGCCAGCACCCTAGTTGGGGAGAGCACAGATACGCAGTATTTT. The full variable domain, rest sourced from reference TRBV7-9 and TRBJ2-3, is DTGVSQNPRHKITKRGQNVTFRCDPISEHNRLYWYRQTLGQGPEFLTYFQNEAQLEKSRLLSDRFSAERPKGSFSTLEIQRTEQGDSAMYLCASTLVGESTDTQYFGPGTRLTVL.

V usage is TRBV18 and J usage is TRBJ1-1; the D is unclear. V dropped 3 bases and J dropped 7 bases, with 9 bases sitting between them. The germline V gene encodes CDR1 KGHSH and CDR2 LQKENI. This CDR3 comprises 12 residues. CDR3 nucleotide sequence: TGTGCCAGCTCACCGGGAGGGAATGAAGCTTTCTTT. This codes for CASSPGGNEAFF.

Notes on this clone: This sample includes further DNA sequences coding for the same CDR3. The chain combines TRBV6-5 with TRBJ2-7; 7 nucleotides agree with TRBD1. J gave up 2 bases and V 2 bases, and 3 bases lay outside the gene matches. Germline V gene data show CDR1 as MNHEY and CDR2 as SVGAGI. The length of the CDR3 is 14 residues. The DNA of the CDR3 is TGTGCCAGCAGTTACGACAGGGCGACCTACGAGCAGTACTTC. Amino acids: CASSYDRATYEQYF.